This TCR beta chain was identified during a study of CD8+CD57+ T cells in acquired aplastic anemia. Whole-study context: Sorted CD4+ and CD8+ cells gave a mean 3.2 ug DNA, range about 0.17 to 27.4 ug.

The study profiled TCR beta VDJ and CDR3 using genomic DNA as template. TCRdb ran MiXCR on the reads and lists one entry per CDR3 protein. Of 170,000 or so distinct CDR3 sequences detected, roughly 50% appear once; the ten largest clones hold around a third. There are many counts of this clonotype. Its antigen is not known. The sequenced patients had an expansion of CD8+CD57+ cells seen by flow cytometry. All patients were therapy-naive when blood was sampled. Study results and limitations: Patients and controls were not found to differ significantly in CD8+ Simpson's diversity. Found in both controls and patients were around 30 CD8+ CDR3 sequences.

V dropped 7 bases and J dropped 2 bases, with 7 bases sitting between them. The CDR3 is 12 residues long. Germline loops: CDR1 LNHDA, CDR2 SQIVND (reference sequence). The material sequenced was sorted CD4+, CD8+, or CD8+CD57+ T cells (not recorded which) from PBMCs. This receptor was identified in a human donor with aplastic anemia. The rearrangement joins TRBV19 to TRBJ2-3; no firm D call. Here the CDR3 reads CASTDPTDTQYF. CDR3 nucleotides: TGTGCCAGTACCGATCCCACAGATACGCAGTATTTT.